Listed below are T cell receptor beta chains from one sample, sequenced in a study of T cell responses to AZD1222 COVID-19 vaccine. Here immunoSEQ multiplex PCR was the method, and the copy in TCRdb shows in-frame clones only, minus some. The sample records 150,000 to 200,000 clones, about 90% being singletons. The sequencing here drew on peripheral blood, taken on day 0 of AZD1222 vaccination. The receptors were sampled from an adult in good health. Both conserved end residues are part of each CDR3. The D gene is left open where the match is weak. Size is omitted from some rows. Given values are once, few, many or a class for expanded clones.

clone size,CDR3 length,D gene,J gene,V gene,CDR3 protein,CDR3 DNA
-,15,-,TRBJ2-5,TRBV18,CASDDRWGLKRTQYF,TGTGCCAGCGACGACAGGTGGGGGTTAAAGCGGACCCAGTACTTC
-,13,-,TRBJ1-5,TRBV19,CASRYRENQPQHF,TGTGCCAGTAGGTACAGGGAGAATCAGCCCCAGCATTTT
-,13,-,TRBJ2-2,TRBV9,CASSVLPTGELFF,TGTGCCAGCAGCGTACTCCCCACCGGGGAGCTGTTTTTT
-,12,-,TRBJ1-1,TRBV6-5,CASNGQNTEAFF,TGTGCCAGCAATGGACAGAACACTGAAGCTTTCTTT
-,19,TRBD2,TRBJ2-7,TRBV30,CAWSRPIGTSGRTSGEQYF,TGTGCCTGGAGCCGTCCTATCGGGACTAGCGGGAGAACAAGTGGCGAGCAGTACTTC
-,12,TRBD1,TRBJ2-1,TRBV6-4,CASSPGTGSQFF,TGTGCCAGCAGTCCCGGGACAGGGTCGCAGTTCTTC
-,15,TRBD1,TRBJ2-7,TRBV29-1,CSVERRDRGSYEQYF,TGCAGCGTTGAGCGCAGGGACAGGGGTTCCTACGAGCAGTACTTC
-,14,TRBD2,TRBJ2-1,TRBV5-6,CASSLTLAADEQFF,TGTGCCAGCAGCTTGACGCTAGCGGCGGATGAGCAGTTCTTC
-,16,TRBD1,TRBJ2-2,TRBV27,CASTGQGAWNTGELFF,TGTGCCAGCACCGGACAGGGGGCCTGGAACACCGGGGAGCTGTTTTTT
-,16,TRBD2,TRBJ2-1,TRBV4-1,CASSQESWSGTHEQFF,TGCGCCAGCAGCCAAGAATCTTGGAGCGGGACGCATGAGCAGTTCTTC
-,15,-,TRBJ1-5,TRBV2,CASSPRDWGLRPQHF,TGTGCCAGCAGCCCCCGGGACTGGGGTTTAAGGCCCCAGCATTTT
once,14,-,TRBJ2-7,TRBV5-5,CASSPQPFSYEQYF,TGTGCCAGCAGCCCTCAGCCTTTTTCCTACGAGCAGTACTTC
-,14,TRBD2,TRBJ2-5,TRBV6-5,CASSWTSVIGTQYF,TGTGCCAGCAGTTGGACTAGCGTGATAGGGACCCAGTACTTC
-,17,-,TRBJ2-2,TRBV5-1,CASSLNPPGTNTGELFF,TGCGCCAGCAGCTTGAACCCCCCGGGAACGAACACCGGGGAGCTGTTTTTT
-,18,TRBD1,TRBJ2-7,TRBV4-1,CASSQRSTTGVTSYEQYF,TGCGCCAGCAGCCAAAGGTCTACAACAGGGGTAACTAGCTACGAGCAGTACTTC
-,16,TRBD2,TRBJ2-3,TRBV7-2,CASSLQAGASTDTQYF,TGTGCCAGCAGCTTGCAAGCGGGAGCTAGCACAGATACGCAGTATTTT
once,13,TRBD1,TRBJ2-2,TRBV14,CASRGQGTGELFF,TGTGCCAGCCGGGGACAGGGGACCGGGGAGCTGTTTTTT
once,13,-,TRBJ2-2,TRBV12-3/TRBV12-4,CASSLTNTGELFF,TGTGCCAGCAGTCTGACGAACACCGGGGAGCTGTTTTTT
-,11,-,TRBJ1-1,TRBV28,CASSFSTEAFF,TGTGCCAGCAGTTTCAGCACTGAAGCTTTCTTT
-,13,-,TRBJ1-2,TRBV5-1,CASSSGSEVGYTF,TGCGCCAGCAGCTCCGGGTCCGAAGTCGGCTACACCTTC
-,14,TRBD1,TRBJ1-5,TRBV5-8,CASSAGRGNQPQHF,TGTGCCAGCAGCGCGGGCAGGGGGAATCAGCCCCAGCATTTT
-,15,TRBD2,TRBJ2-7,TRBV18,CASSPPTSGFYEQYF,TGTGCCAGCTCACCACCAACTAGCGGGTTTTACGAGCAGTACTTC
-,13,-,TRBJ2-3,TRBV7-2,CASSLVRADTQYF,TGTGCCAGCAGCTTAGTCAGGGCAGATACGCAGTATTTT
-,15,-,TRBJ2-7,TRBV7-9,CASSQRTEGRYEQYF,TGTGCCAGCAGCCAGAGGACAGAAGGTCGTTACGAGCAGTACTTC
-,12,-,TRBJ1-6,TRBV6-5,CASTRDYSPLHF,TGTGCCAGCACCAGGGACTATTCACCCCTCCACTTT
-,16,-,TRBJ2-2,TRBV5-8,CASSLTAPLVTGELFF,TGTGCCAGCAGCTTAACAGCCCCTCTAGTTACCGGGGAGCTGTTTTTT
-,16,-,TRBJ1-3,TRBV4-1,CASSLTQGTSGNTIYF,TGCGCCAGCAGCCTGACCCAGGGCACCTCTGGAAACACCATATATTTT
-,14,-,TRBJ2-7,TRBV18,CASASATGSYEQYF,TGTGCCAGCGCGTCGGCCACAGGGTCCTACGAGCAGTACTTC
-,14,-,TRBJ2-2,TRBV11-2,CASKVQRNTGELFF,TGTGCCAGCAAAGTGCAGAGGAACACCGGGGAGCTGTTTTTT
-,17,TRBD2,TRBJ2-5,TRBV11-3,CASSLGALAGGGETQYF,TGTGCCAGCAGCTTAGGAGCTCTAGCGGGAGGAGGAGAGACCCAGTACTTC
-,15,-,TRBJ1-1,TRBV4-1,CASSQGSGDTVEAFF,TGCGCCAGCAGCCAAGGGTCCGGTGACACCGTTGAAGCTTTCTTT
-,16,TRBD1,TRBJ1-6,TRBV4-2,CASSQVPGQANSPLHF,TGTGCCAGCAGCCAGGTACCGGGACAGGCAAATTCACCCCTCCACTTT
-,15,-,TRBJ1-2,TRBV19,CASSISPTSNYGYTF,TGTGCCAGTAGTATTTCCCCGACCTCTAACTATGGCTACACCTTC
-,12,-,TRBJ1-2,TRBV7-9,CASSLNIEGYTF,TGTGCCAGCAGCTTAAACATAGAAGGCTACACCTTC
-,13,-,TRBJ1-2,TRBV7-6,CASSLAPNYGYTF,TGTGCCAGCAGCTTAGCCCCAAACTATGGCTACACCTTC
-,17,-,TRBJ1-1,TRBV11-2,CASSLQLGGRQNTEAFF,TGTGCCAGCAGCTTACAATTGGGTGGGCGCCAGAACACTGAAGCTTTCTTT
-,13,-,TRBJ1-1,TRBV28,CASSLGGDTEAFF,TGTGCCAGCAGTTTGGGGGGGGACACTGAAGCTTTCTTT
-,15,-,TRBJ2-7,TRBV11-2,CASSLEVSGVYEQYF,TGTGCCAGCAGCTTAGAGGTTAGCGGAGTCTACGAGCAGTACTTC
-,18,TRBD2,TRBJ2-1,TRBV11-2,CASSLASGLRASGRGLFF,TGTGCCAGCAGCTTAGCATCCGGCTTAAGGGCTAGCGGGAGGGGGCTGTTCTTC
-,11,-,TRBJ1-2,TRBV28,CASSIDYGYTF,TGTGCCAGCAGTATTGACTATGGCTACACCTTC
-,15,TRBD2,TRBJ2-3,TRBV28,CASSYPGLSTDTQYF,TGTGCCAGCAGTTACCCGGGACTAAGCACAGATACGCAGTATTTT
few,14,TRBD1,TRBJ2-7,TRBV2,CASRPTGVPYEQYF,TGTGCCAGCCGCCCGACAGGGGTCCCCTACGAGCAGTACTTC
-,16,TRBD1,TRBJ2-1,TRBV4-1,CASSQDRDSPYNEQFF,TGCGCCAGCAGCCAAGATCGGGACAGCCCCTACAATGAGCAGTTCTTC
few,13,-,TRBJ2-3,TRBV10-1,CASSDTPRDTQYF,TGCGCCAGCAGTGATACCCCGCGGGATACGCAGTATTTT
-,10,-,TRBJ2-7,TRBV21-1,CASSKREQYF,TGTGCCAGCAGCAAGAGGGAGCAGTACTTC
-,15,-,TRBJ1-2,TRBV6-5,CASYGQGTINYGYTF,TGTGCCTCCTACGGGCAGGGCACCATTAACTATGGCTACACCTTC
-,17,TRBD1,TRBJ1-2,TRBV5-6,CASSFAPMGQGNYGYTF,TGTGCCAGCAGCTTCGCCCCGATGGGACAGGGGAACTATGGCTACACCTTC